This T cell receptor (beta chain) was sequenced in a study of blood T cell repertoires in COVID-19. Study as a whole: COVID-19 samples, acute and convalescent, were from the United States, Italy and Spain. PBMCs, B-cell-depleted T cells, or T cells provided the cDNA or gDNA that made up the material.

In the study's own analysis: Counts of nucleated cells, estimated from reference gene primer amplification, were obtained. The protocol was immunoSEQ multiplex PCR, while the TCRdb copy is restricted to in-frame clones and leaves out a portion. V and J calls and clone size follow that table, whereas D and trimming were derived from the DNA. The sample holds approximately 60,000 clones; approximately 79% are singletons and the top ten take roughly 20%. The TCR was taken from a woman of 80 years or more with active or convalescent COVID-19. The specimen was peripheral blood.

The CDR3 protein is CASISTGVLLYGYTF. CDR3 DNA: TGTGCCAGTATCTCGACCGGAGTCCTACTCTATGGCTACACCTTC. The chain combines TRBV19 with TRBJ1-2; D call uncertain. The CDR3 runs to 15 residues. CDR1 is LNHDA, CDR2 SQIVND, per germline (reference sequence). Deletions cut 7 bases from V and 4 bases from J, with 19 bases between.